This note documents a single T cell receptor beta chain sequence. The antigen is undetermined. Using a J-beta primer mix together with a sample-barcoded 5' primer, a second PCR was run for about 6 to 11 cycles. One entry per CDR3 protein results from TCRdb running MiXCR on the 5' RACE reads. The sample shows roughly 800,000 distinct CDR3 sequences, roughly 40% of them seen only once. V lost 4 bases and J 0 bases, leaving 11 bases between the germline ends. Germline V lookup: CDR1 SGHNT, CDR2 YYREEE (reference sequence). This CDR3 is built from 15 residues. The record originates from a study of blood T cells in healthy people across ages. General study results and limits: Higher diversity and more naive CD4+ cells were features of long-lived donors, compared to aged donors. Strong correlation was found linking TCR beta diversity to naive T cell percentage.

V gene TRBV5-4 combines with J gene TRBJ2-1; D is tentatively TRBD1 or TRBD2 (5 bases each). This receptor was identified in a man aged 18 to 30 in good health. Sample: blood. CDR3 in DNA: TGTGCCAGCAGCCCGGGACGAGACTCCTACAATGAGCAGTTCTTC. Its protein is CASSPGRDSYNEQFF.